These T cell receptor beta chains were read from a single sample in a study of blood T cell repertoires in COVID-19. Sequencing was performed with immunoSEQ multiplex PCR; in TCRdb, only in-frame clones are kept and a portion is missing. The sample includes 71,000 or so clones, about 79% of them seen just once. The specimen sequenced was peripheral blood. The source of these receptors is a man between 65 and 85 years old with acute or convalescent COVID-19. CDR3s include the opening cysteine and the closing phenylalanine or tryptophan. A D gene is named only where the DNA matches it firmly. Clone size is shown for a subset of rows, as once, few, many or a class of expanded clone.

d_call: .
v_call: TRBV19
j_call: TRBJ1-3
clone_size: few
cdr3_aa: CASSIGGSGNTIYF
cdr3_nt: TGTGCCAGTAGTATAGGAGGGTCTGGAAACACCATATATTTT

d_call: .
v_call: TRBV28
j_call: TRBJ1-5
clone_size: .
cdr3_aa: CASSPYTQGRQPQHF
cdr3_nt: TGTGCCAGCAGCCCTTATACACAGGGTCGGCAGCCCCAGCATTTT

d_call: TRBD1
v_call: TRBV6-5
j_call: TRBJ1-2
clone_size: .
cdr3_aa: CASSSWTGGAGGYTF
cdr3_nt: TGTGCCAGCAGTTCCTGGACAGGGGGCGCGGGTGGCTACACCTTC

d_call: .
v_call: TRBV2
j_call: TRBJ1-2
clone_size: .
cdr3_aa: CASTIQRVANYGYTF
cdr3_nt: TGTGCCAGCACTATTCAGCGAGTAGCTAACTATGGCTACACCTTC

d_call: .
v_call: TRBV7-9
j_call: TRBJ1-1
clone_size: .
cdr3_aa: CASSLGLTEAFF
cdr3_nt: TGTGCCAGCAGCTTAGGTCTCACTGAAGCTTTCTTT

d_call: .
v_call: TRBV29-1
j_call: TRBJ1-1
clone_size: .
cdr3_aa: CSVGTMNTEAFF
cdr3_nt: TGCAGCGTTGGGACAATGAACACTGAAGCTTTCTTT

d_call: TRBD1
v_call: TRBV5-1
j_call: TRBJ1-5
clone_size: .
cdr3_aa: CASSPTGHNQPQHF
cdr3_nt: TGCGCCAGCAGCCCGACAGGGCACAATCAGCCCCAGCATTTT

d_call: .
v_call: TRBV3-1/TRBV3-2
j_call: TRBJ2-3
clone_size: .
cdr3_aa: CASSQASASGDTQYF
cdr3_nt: TGTGCCAGCAGCCAAGCTAGCGCCAGTGGAGATACGCAGTATTTT

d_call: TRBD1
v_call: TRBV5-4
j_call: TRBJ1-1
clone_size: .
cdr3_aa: CASSLTTGLNTEAFF
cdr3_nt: TGTGCCAGCAGCTTGACGACAGGGTTGAACACTGAAGCTTTCTTT

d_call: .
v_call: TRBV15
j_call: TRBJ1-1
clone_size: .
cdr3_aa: CATSRGQMNTEAFF
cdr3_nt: TGTGCCACCAGCAGAGGGCAGATGAACACTGAAGCTTTCTTT

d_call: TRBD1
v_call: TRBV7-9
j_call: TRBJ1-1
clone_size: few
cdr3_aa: CASSFGDGQGRTEAFF
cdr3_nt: TGTGCCAGCAGCTTCGGGGATGGACAGGGGAGGACTGAAGCTTTCTTT

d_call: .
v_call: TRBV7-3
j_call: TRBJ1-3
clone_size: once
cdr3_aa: CASSQQGPGNTIYF
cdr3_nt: TGTGCCAGCAGCCAACAGGGACCTGGAAACACCATATATTTT

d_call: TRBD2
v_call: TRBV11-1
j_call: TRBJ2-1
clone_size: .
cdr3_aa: CASSLVNSGRDEQFF
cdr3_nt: TGTGCCAGCAGCTTAGTTAATAGCGGGAGGGATGAGCAGTTCTTC

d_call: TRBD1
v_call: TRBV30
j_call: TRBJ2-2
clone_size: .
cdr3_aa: CAWSDKAGTGAGELFF
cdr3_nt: TGTGCCTGGAGTGACAAAGCCGGGACAGGGGCCGGGGAGCTGTTTTTT

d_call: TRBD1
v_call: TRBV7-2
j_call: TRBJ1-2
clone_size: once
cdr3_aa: CASSMGQEIRFYGYTF
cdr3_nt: TGTGCCAGCAGCATGGGACAGGAAATCCGTTTCTATGGCTACACCTTC

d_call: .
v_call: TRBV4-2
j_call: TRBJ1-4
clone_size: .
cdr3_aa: CASSLTHRATNEKLFF
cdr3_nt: TGTGCCAGCAGCCTTACCCATAGAGCAACTAATGAAAAACTGTTTTTT

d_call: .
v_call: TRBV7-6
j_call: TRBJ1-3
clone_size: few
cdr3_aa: CASSLNQPGLGNTIYF
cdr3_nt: TGTGCCAGCAGCTTAAACCAACCAGGGCTGGGAAACACCATATATTTT

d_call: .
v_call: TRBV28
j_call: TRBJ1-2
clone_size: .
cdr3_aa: CASSLGLGGGGYTF
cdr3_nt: TGTGCCAGCAGTTTAGGGCTCGGGGGGGGAGGCTACACCTTC

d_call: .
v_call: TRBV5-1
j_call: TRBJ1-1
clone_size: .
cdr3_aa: CASSWSTGNTEAFF
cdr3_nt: TGCGCCAGCAGCTGGTCTACAGGGAACACTGAAGCTTTCTTT

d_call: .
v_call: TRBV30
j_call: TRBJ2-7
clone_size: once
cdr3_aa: CAWSAEIQGYEQYF
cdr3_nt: TGTGCCTGGTCAGCTGAGATCCAGGGCTACGAGCAGTACTTC

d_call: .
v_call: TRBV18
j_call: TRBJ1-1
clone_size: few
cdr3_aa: CASSSDRNTEAFF
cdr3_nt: TGTGCCAGCTCATCAGACAGAAACACTGAAGCTTTCTTT

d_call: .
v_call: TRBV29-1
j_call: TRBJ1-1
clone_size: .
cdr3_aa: CSVRQTQNTEAFF
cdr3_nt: TGCAGCGTACGACAGACCCAGAACACTGAAGCTTTCTTT

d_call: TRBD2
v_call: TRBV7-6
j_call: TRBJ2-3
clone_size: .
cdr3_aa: CASSRRPRLAGATDTQYF
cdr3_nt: TGTGCCAGCAGCCGCAGGCCCCGACTAGCGGGAGCCACAGATACGCAGTATTTT

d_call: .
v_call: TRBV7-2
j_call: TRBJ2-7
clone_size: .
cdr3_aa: CASSLAYQGEQYF
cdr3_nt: TGTGCCAGCAGCTTAGCGTATCAGGGAGAGCAGTACTTC

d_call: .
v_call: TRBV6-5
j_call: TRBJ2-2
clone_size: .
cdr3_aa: CASSPERGELFF
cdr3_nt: TGTGCCAGCAGTCCCGAGAGGGGGGAGCTGTTTTTT

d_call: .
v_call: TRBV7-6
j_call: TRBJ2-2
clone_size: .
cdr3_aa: CASSLTQGLNTGELFF
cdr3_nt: TGTGCCAGCAGCTTAACCCAGGGGCTGAACACCGGGGAGCTGTTTTTT

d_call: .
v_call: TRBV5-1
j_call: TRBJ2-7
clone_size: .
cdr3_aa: CASSLGGYEQYF
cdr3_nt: TGCGCCAGCAGCTTGGGAGGCTACGAGCAGTACTTC

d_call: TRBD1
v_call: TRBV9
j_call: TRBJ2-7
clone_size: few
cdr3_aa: CASSPRTGGVGEQYF
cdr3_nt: TGTGCCAGCAGCCCCAGGACAGGGGGGGTAGGGGAGCAGTACTTC

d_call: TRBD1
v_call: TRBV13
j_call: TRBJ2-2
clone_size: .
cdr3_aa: CASSRKGQGNTGELFF
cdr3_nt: TGTGCCAGCAGCCGCAAGGGACAGGGTAACACCGGGGAGCTGTTTTTT

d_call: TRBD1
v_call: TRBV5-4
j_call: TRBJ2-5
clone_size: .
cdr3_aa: CASSLVPGGEETQYF
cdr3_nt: TGTGCCAGCAGCTTGGTGCCAGGGGGCGAGGAGACCCAGTACTTC

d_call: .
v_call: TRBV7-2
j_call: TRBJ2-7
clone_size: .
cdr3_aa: CASSLAAHEQYF
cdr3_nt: TGTGCCAGCAGCTTAGCAGCCCACGAGCAGTACTTC

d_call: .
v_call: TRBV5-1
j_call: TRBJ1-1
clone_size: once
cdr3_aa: CASSFGGDTEAFF
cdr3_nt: TGCGCCAGCAGCTTCGGAGGGGACACTGAAGCTTTCTTT

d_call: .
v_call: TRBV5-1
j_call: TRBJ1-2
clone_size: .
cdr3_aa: CASTPFGAGNYGYTF
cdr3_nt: TGCGCCAGCACCCCCTTTGGCGCCGGGAACTATGGCTACACCTTC

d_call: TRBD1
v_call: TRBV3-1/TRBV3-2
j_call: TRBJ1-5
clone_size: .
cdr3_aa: CASSQGRQGPLNQPQHF
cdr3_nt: TGTGCCAGCAGCCAGGGGAGACAGGGCCCTCTCAATCAGCCCCAGCATTTT

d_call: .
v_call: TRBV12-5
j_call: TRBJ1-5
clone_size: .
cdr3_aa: CASGPQGSNQPQHF
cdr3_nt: TGTGCTAGTGGCCCACAGGGTAGCAATCAGCCCCAGCATTTT

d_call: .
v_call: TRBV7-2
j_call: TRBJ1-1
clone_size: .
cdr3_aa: CASSSRMNTEAFF
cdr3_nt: TGTGCCAGCAGCTCTCGTATGAACACTGAAGCTTTCTTT

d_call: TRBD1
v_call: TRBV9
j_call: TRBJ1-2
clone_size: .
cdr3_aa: CASSVTGEGYTF
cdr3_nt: TGTGCCAGCAGCGTGACAGGGGAAGGCTACACCTTC

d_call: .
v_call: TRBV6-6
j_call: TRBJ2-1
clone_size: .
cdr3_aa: CASTTNPYNEQFF
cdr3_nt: TGTGCCAGCACCACAAACCCCTACAATGAGCAGTTCTTC

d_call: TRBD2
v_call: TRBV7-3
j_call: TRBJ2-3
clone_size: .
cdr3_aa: CASSLSGGRRPDTQYF
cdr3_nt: TGTGCCAGCAGCTTAAGTGGCGGGAGGAGGCCAGATACGCAGTATTTT